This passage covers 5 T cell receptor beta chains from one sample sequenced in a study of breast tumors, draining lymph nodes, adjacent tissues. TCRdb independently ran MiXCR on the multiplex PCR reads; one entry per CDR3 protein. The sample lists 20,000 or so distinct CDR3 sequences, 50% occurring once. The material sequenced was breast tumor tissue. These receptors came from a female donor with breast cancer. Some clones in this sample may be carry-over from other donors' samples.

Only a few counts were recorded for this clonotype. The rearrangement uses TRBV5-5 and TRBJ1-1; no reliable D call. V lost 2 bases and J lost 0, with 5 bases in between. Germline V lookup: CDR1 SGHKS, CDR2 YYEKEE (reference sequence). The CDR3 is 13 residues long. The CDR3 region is CASSFWLNTEAFF. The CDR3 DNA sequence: TGTGCCAGCAGCTTTTGGTTGAACACTGAAGCTTTCTTT.

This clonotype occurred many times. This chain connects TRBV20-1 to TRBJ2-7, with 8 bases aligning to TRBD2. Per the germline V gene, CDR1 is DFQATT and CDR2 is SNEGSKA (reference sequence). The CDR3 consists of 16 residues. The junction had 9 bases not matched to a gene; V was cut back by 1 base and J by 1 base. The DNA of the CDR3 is TGCAGTGCTAGAGGGATAACTAGCGGAGATTCCTACGAGCAGTACTTC. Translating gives CSARGITSGDSYEQYF.

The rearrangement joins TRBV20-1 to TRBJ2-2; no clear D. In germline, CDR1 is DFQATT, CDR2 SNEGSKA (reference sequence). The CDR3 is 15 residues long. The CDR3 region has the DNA TGCAGGCAACCTTTGCTTGGAGCCTCCACCGGGGAGCTGTTTTTT. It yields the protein CRQPLLGASTGELFF.

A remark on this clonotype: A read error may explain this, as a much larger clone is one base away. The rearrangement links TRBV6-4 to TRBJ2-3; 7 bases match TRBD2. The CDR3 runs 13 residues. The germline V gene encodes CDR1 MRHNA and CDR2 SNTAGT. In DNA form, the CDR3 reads TGTGCCAGCAGTCGCGGGAGCACAGATACGCAGTCTTTT. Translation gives CASSRGSTDTQSF.

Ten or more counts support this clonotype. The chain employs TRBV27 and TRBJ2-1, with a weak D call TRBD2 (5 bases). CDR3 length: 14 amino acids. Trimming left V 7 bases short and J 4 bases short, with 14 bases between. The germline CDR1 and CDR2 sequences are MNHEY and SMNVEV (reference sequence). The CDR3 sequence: CASTLEAVYNEQFF. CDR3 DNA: TGTGCCAGCACCCTGGAGGCGGTGTACAATGAGCAGTTCTTC.